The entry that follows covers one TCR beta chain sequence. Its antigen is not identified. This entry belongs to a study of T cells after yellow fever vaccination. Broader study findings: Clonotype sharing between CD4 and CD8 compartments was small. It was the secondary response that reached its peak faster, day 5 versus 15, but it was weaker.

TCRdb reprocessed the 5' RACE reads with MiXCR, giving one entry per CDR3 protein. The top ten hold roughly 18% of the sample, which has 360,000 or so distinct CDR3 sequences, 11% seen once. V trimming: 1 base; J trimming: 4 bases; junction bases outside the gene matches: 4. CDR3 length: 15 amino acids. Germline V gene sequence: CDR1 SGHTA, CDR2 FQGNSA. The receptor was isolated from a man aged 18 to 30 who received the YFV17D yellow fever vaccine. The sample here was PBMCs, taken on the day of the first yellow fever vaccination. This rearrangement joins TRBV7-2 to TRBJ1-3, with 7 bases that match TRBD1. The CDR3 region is CASSLVAGGGNTIYF. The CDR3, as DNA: TGTGCCAGCAGCTTAGTGGCAGGGGGAGGAAACACCATATATTTT.